The 19 T cell receptor beta chains below come from one sample, sequenced in a study of T cell responses to AZD1222 COVID-19 vaccine. Using immunoSEQ multiplex PCR, the repertoire was profiled, and TCRdb retains in-frame clones only, with some absent. Of 130,000 to 150,000 clones in the sample, roughly 86% were seen once. The sequenced sample was peripheral blood, obtained 28 days after the second AZD1222 dose. The receptor source for this set is an adult who received the AZD1222 COVID-19 vaccine.

This rearrangement joins TRBV18 to TRBJ1-2; D is unclear. CDR3 size: 16 residues. V gave up 3 bases and J gave up 0 bases, with 14 bases separating them. The germline CDR1 and CDR2 sequences are KGHSH and LQKENI. The CDR3 loop is CASSPLAEPTNYGYTF. The CDR3 bases are TGTGCCAGCTCACCCCTGGCAGAACCTACTAACTATGGCTACACCTTC.

The V call is TRBV18, the J call TRBJ2-3; 7 bases map to TRBD2. CDR1 is KGHSH and CDR2 is LQKENI in the germline V gene. Unmatched junction bases numbered 6, after V lost 0 bases and J lost 6 bases. This CDR3 is 15 amino acids long. CDR3 bases: TGTGCCAGCTCACCACCTACTAGCGTTTCCGATACGCAGTATTTT. Its protein is CASSPPTSVSDTQYF.

This clone appeared a single time. The rearrangement joins TRBV18 to TRBJ1-4; a possible D gene is TRBD1 (6 bases). V was trimmed by 6 bases and J by 8 bases, leaving 16 bases between them. CDR1 and CDR2 (germline): KGHSH, LQKENI. The CDR3 is 14 residues long. CDR3 in amino acids: CASSGTRWEEKLFF. CDR3 sequence (DNA): TGTGCCAGCTCTGGGACAAGATGGGAAGAAAAACTGTTTTTT.

The chain is built from TRBV7-2 and TRBJ2-7; perhaps TRBD1 as D (5 bases). From germline, CDR1 is SGHTA and CDR2 FQGNSA. Between the trimmed V and J ends, which lost 8 bases and 4 bases, there was a span of 15 bases. CDR3 length equals 13 residues. Here the CDR3 reads CASRETVLYEQYF. The CDR3 DNA follows: TGTGCCAGCCGAGAGACAGTTTTGTACGAGCAGTACTTC. Complete variable domain (other parts from reference TRBV7-2 and TRBJ2-7): GAGVSQSPSNKVTEKGKDVELRCDPISGHTALYWYRQSLGQGLEFLIYFQGNSAPDKSGLPSDRFSAERTGGSVSTLTIQRTQQEDSAVYLCASRETVLYEQYFGPGTRLTVT.

The chain couples TRBV7-9 to TRBJ2-3, with D perhaps matching TRBD2 (5 bases). Germline loops: CDR1 SEHNR, CDR2 FQNEAQ (reference sequence). This CDR3 is built from 15 residues. Trimming left V 3 bases short and J 3 bases short, with 13 bases between. This CDR3 reads CASSFMVGRTDTQYF. CDR3 bases: TGTGCCAGCAGCTTCATGGTAGGGAGAACAGATACGCAGTATTTT.

V is TRBV30 and J is TRBJ1-1; D unresolved. Trimming removed 2 bases at V and 5 bases at J, with 9 bases between. The CDR3 has 12 residues. Per the germline V gene, CDR1 is GTSNPN and CDR2 is SVGIG (reference sequence). The DNA for the CDR3 is TGTGCCTGGAGTAATACCAGAACTGAAGCTTTCTTT. This sequence encodes CAWSNTRTEAFF.

The V call is TRBV11-3, the J call TRBJ2-7, with TRBD1 matching 8 bases. The germline V gene has CDR1 SGHNT and CDR2 YENEEA. V gave up 4 bases and J gave up 2 bases; unmatched junction bases: 4. This CDR3 has 14 amino acids. The CDR3 DNA reads TGTGCCAGCAGCTCCGGACAGGGTGCCTACGAGCAGTACTTC. It translates to CASSSGQGAYEQYF.

The chain recombines TRBV3-1 (or the pseudogene TRBV3-2) with TRBJ1-1; unclear D gene. Between the trimmed V and J ends, which lost 1 base and 7 bases, there was a span of 13 bases. The germline CDR1 and CDR2 sequences are LGHDT and YNNKEL (reference sequence). The CDR3 length is 14 residues. The CDR3 sequence is CASSQGGGPGEAFF. For the CDR3, the DNA is TGTGCCAGCAGCCAAGGGGGAGGGCCGGGTGAAGCTTTCTTT.

V usage is TRBV5-1 and J usage is TRBJ2-2; 13 nucleotides align to TRBD2. The germline V gene encodes CDR1 SGHRS and CDR2 YFSETQ. The CDR3 runs 17 residues. J was trimmed by 4 bases and V by 1 base; bases with no gene match: 4. The CDR3 DNA follows: TGCGCCAGCAGCTTGCCCGGGACTAGCGGGGTCACCGGGGAGCTGTTTTTT. Amino acids: CASSLPGTSGVTGELFF.

V and J are TRBV10-3 and TRBJ1-6; D gene uncertain. The germline V gene encodes CDR1 ENHRY and CDR2 SYGVKD. CDR3 length equals 13 residues. V lost 8 bases and J lost 5, with 10 bases in between. This CDR3 is CAIQPDHNSPLHF. In DNA, the CDR3 is TGTGCCATCCAACCCGACCATAATTCACCCCTCCACTTT.

This chain uses TRBV5-1 with TRBJ1-1; possibly TRBD1 for D (6 bases). Germline assignment: CDR1 SGHRS and CDR2 YFSETQ. CDR3 size: 14 residues. V dropped 4 bases and J dropped 4 bases, with 14 bases sitting between them. DNA for the CDR3: TGCGCCAGCAGCAGTACGGGACATTTCACTGAAGCTTTCTTT. This codes for CASSSTGHFTEAFF.

The V and J genes are TRBV21-1 and TRBJ1-5; no DNA check was done on the table's D call, TRBD1. TRBV21-1 has pseudogene status. CDR3 size: 19 residues. The CDR3: CASSRPGTGPINSNQPQHF. Written as DNA, the CDR3 is TGTGCCAGCAGCAGACCCGGGACAGGACCGATCAATAGCAATCAGCCCCAGCATTTT.

The sample holds one count of this clone. The chain combines TRBV28 with TRBJ1-2; a weak D match, TRBD1 (5 bases). The CDR3 is 13 amino acids. Trimming pared 6 bases from V and 8 bases from J, leaving 16 bases between. From germline, CDR1 is MDHEN and CDR2 SYDVKM. Here the CDR3 DNA reads TGTGCCAGCAGCCTCTCAGGGATATGGGGCTACACCTTC. This translates into CASSLSGIWGYTF.

In DNA form, the CDR3 reads TGTGCAAGTCGCTTAGTAGGAGGCAAACCCCTCCACTTT. This encodes CASRLVGGKPLHF. The chain recombines TRBV12-2 with TRBJ1-6. TRBV12-2 is a recognized pseudogene. The CDR3 extends over 13 amino acids.

The genes are TRBV19 and TRBJ2-3; D possibly corresponds to TRBD1 (5 bases). The CDR3 runs 13 residues. The V and J ends lost 7 bases and 6 bases respectively, with 14 bases between them. Germline assignment: CDR1 LNHDA and CDR2 SQIVND (reference sequence). The CDR3 spells CASTSRGPDTQYF. The CDR3 DNA reads TGTGCCAGTACCTCAAGGGGCCCGGATACGCAGTATTTT.

The J gene is TRBJ1-2, the V gene TRBV27; D may be TRBD1 (5 bases). This CDR3 contains 15 residues. Germline CDR1 reads MNHEY; CDR2 reads SMNVEV (reference sequence). Trimming took 2 bases from V and 0 from J, leaving 10 bases between them. The CDR3 DNA reads as TGTGCCAGCAGTTTAATTCAGGGTTCTAACTATGGCTACACCTTC. This encodes CASSLIQGSNYGYTF.

The CDR3 coding sequence is TGTGCCAGTAGTTCCCGGCGTGGGGCTGAAGCTTTCTTT. This translates into CASSSRRGAEAFF. The gene calls are TRBV19 and TRBJ1-1, with D uncertain. V lost 5 bases, J lost 6 bases, and 13 bases lay in between. Per the germline V gene, CDR1 is LNHDA and CDR2 is SQIVND (reference sequence). The CDR3 extends over 13 amino acids.

The chain is built from TRBV30 and TRBJ1-1, with D uncertain. This CDR3 is 14 amino acids long. V dropped 3 bases and J dropped 1 base, with 12 bases sitting between them. The V gene's germline CDR1 is GTSNPN and CDR2 SVGIG (reference sequence). The CDR3 DNA follows: TGTGCCTGGAGGGCCGGGCGCACGAACACTGAAGCTTTCTTT. Its protein product is CAWRAGRTNTEAFF. The whole variable domain, filled in from reference TRBV30 and TRBJ1-1, reads SQTIHQWPATLVQPVGSPLSLECTVEGTSNPNLYWYRQAAGRGLQLLFYSVGIGQISSEVPQNLSASRPQDRQFILSSKKLLLSDSGFYLCAWRAGRTNTEAFFGQGTRLTVV.

The genes are TRBV19 and TRBJ1-2; D possibly corresponds to TRBD1 (6 bases). The CDR3 runs to 15 residues. The V gene lost 4 bases and the J gene lost 4 bases, with 16 bases spanning the gap. The germline V gene encodes CDR1 LNHDA and CDR2 SQIVND (reference sequence). The CDR3 is CASSTGGGSFYGYTF. Here the CDR3 DNA reads TGTGCCAGTAGTACCGGAGGGGGTTCTTTCTATGGCTACACCTTC.